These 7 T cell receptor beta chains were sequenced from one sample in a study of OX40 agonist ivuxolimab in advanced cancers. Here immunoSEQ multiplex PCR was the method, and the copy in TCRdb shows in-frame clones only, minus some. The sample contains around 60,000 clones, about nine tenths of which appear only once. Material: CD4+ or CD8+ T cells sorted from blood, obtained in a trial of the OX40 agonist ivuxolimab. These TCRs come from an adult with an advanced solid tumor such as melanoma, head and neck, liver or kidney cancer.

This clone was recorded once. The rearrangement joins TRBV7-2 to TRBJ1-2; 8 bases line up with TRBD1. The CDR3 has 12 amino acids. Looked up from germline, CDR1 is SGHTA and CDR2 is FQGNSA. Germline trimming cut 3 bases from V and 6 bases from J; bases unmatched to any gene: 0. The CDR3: CASSLTGDGYTF. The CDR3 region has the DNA TGTGCCAGCAGCTTGACAGGGGATGGCTACACCTTC.

Written as DNA, the CDR3 is TGTGCCAGCAGTTCGGGACAGGGCTACGAGCAGTACTTC. This gives the protein CASSSGQGYEQYF. The rearrangement uses TRBV2 and TRBJ2-7; 9 bases match TRBD1. Per germline, CDR1 SNHLY and CDR2 FYNNEI. J gave up 3 bases and V 5 bases, and 2 bases lay outside the gene matches. The CDR3 has 13 amino acids.

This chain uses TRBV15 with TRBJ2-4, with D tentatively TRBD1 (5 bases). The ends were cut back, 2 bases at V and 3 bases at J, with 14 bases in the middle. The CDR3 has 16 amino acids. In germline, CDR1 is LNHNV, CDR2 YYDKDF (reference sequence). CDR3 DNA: TGTGCCACCAGCAGACAGGGCGAAGGAGACAAAAACATTCAGTACTTC. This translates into CATSRQGEGDKNIQYF.

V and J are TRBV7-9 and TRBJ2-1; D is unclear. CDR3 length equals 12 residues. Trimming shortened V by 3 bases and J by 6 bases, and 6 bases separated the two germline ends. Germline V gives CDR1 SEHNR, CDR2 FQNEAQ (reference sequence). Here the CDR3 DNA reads TGTGCCAGCAGCTTCCGCGGCAATGAGCAGTTCTTC. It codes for CASSFRGNEQFF.

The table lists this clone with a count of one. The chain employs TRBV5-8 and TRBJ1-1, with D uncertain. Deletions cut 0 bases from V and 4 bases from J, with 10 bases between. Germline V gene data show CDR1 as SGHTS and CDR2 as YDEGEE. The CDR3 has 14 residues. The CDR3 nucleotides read TGTGCCAGCAGCTTGGACGGGTTAGGCACTGAAGCTTTCTTT. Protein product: CASSLDGLGTEAFF.

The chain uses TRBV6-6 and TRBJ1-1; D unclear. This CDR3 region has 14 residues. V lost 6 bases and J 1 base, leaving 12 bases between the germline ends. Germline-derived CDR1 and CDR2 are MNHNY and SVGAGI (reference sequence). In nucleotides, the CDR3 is TGTGCCAGCAGCATCGTCGCCCAGAACACTGAAGCTTTCTTT. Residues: CASSIVAQNTEAFF.

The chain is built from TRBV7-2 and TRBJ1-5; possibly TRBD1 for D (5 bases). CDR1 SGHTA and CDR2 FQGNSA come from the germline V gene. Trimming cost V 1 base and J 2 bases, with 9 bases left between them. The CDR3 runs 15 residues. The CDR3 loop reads CASSLVGEGNQPQHF. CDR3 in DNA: TGTGCCAGCAGCTTAGTAGGGGAAGGCAATCAGCCCCAGCATTTT. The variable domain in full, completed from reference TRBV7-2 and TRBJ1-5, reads GAGVSQSPSNKVTEKGKDVELRCDPISGHTALYWYRQSLGQGLEFLIYFQGNSAPDKSGLPSDRFSAERTGGSVSTLTIQRTQQEDSAVYLCASSLVGEGNQPQHFGDGTRLSIL.